The 9 T cell receptor beta chains below all came from one sample that was sequenced in a study of cytomegalovirus exposure and HLA in healthy donors. Primers for the PCR totalled 60 Vbeta and 13 Jbeta. The protocol was immunoSEQ multiplex PCR, while the TCRdb copy is restricted to in-frame clones and leaves out a portion. The data contain about 120,000 clones, over 6.5% of them singletons. What was sequenced was PBMCs. Source of these receptors: a woman in her thirties or forties in good health and CMV-seropositive.

This clone was observed a handful of times. The V call is TRBV4-2, the J call TRBJ2-3; 14 nucleotides align to TRBD2. Per germline, CDR1 LGHNA and CDR2 YNFKEQ. V dropped 4 bases and J dropped 4; count of bases not matched to a gene: 7. This CDR3 has 17 residues. The CDR3 loop reads CASSRQTSGGGADTQYF. The CDR3 region has the DNA TGTGCCAGCAGCCGACAGACTAGCGGGGGGGGTGCAGATACGCAGTATTTT.

There are a few counts of this clone. This chain connects TRBV7-3 to TRBJ1-2; 9 bases map to TRBD1. J lost 6 bases, V lost 4 bases, and 3 bases had no gene match. CDR1 and CDR2 from the germline V gene are SGHTA and FQGTGA. This CDR3 has 13 residues. The CDR3 DNA follows: TGTGCCAGCAGCTCGGGACAGGGAAATGGCTACACCTTC. Translation gives CASSSGQGNGYTF. The whole variable domain, remainder taken from reference TRBV7-3 and TRBJ1-2, is GAGVSQTPSNKVTEKGKYVELRCDPISGHTALYWYRQSLGQGPEFLIYFQGTGAADDSGLPNDRFFAVRPEGSVSTLKIQRTERGDSAVYLCASSSGQGNGYTFGSGTRLTVV.

This clone has a handful of counts. J is TRBJ1-2 and V is TRBV10-3; the match to TRBD1 covers 7 bases. CDR1 and CDR2 (germline): ENHRY, SYGVKD. The CDR3 runs 14 residues. Trimming cost V 2 bases and J 8 bases; bases outside gene matches: 8. For the CDR3, the DNA is TGTGCCATCAGTGAGCCGAAGACAGGGACCGGCTACACCTTC. Protein: CAISEPKTGTGYTF.

The chain has TRBV18 and TRBJ1-3, with 9 nucleotides matching TRBD1. This CDR3 has 17 residues. CDR1 and CDR2 (germline): KGHSH, LQKENI. After removal of 11 bases from V and 2 bases from J, the junction contained 16 bases not matched to a gene. CDR3 sequence: CAGLKGSGQGPGNTIYF. In DNA form, the CDR3 reads TGTGCCGGCCTAAAGGGCTCGGGACAGGGTCCTGGAAACACCATATATTTT.

This rearrangement joins TRBV7-6 to TRBJ2-1; 13 bases map to TRBD2. CDR3 length: 15 residues. V was clipped by 5 bases and J by 8 bases; unmatched bases: 6. Germline CDR1 and CDR2: SGHVS and FNYEAQ. The CDR3 DNA follows: TGTGCCAGCAGCCGACTAGCGGGGGGCCCTCATGAGCAGTTCTTC. It is translated as CASSRLAGGPHEQFF.

This clone was detected a few times. The chain carries TRBV6-1 and TRBJ1-6, with 9 bases matching TRBD1. V shed 6 bases and J 6 bases; nucleotides not matched to a gene: 6. Per germline, CDR1 MNHNS and CDR2 SASEGT. This CDR3 is 15 amino acids long. As DNA, the CDR3 is TGTGCCAGCAGACAGGGGGCAGGGGTTAATTCACCCCTCCACTTT. Its protein is CASRQGAGVNSPLHF.

The chain carries TRBV5-1 and TRBJ2-5, with 9 bases lining up with TRBD2. The V gene's germline CDR1 is SGHRS and CDR2 YFSETQ. J gave up 3 bases and V 5 bases, and 8 bases lay outside the gene matches. This CDR3 spans 15 amino acids. DNA of the CDR3: TGCGCCAGCAGTATGAGCGGGGGGCGTAAAGAGACCCAGTACTTC. Translation gives CASSMSGGRKETQYF.

This clone was recorded a few times. The gene calls are TRBV5-4 and TRBJ1-2, with D perhaps TRBD1 (5 bases). The V gene lost 2 bases and the J gene lost 3 bases, with 11 bases spanning the gap. This CDR3 has 14 amino acids. Germline CDR1 SGHNT, CDR2 YYREEE (reference sequence). CDR3 in DNA: TGTGCCAGCAGCTTCGGAGGGGAATACTATGGCTACACCTTC. Translating it yields CASSFGGEYYGYTF.

This clone turned up a few times. J is TRBJ2-7 and V is TRBV30; weak D call: TRBD1 (6 bases). Germline CDR1 and CDR2: GTSNPN and SVGIG (reference sequence). This CDR3 is built from 13 residues. V lost 6 bases to trimming and J lost 3 bases, with 15 bases between them. CDR3 coding DNA: TGTGCCTGCAGGGACAACTACTTCTACGAGCAGTACTTC. Residues: CACRDNYFYEQYF.